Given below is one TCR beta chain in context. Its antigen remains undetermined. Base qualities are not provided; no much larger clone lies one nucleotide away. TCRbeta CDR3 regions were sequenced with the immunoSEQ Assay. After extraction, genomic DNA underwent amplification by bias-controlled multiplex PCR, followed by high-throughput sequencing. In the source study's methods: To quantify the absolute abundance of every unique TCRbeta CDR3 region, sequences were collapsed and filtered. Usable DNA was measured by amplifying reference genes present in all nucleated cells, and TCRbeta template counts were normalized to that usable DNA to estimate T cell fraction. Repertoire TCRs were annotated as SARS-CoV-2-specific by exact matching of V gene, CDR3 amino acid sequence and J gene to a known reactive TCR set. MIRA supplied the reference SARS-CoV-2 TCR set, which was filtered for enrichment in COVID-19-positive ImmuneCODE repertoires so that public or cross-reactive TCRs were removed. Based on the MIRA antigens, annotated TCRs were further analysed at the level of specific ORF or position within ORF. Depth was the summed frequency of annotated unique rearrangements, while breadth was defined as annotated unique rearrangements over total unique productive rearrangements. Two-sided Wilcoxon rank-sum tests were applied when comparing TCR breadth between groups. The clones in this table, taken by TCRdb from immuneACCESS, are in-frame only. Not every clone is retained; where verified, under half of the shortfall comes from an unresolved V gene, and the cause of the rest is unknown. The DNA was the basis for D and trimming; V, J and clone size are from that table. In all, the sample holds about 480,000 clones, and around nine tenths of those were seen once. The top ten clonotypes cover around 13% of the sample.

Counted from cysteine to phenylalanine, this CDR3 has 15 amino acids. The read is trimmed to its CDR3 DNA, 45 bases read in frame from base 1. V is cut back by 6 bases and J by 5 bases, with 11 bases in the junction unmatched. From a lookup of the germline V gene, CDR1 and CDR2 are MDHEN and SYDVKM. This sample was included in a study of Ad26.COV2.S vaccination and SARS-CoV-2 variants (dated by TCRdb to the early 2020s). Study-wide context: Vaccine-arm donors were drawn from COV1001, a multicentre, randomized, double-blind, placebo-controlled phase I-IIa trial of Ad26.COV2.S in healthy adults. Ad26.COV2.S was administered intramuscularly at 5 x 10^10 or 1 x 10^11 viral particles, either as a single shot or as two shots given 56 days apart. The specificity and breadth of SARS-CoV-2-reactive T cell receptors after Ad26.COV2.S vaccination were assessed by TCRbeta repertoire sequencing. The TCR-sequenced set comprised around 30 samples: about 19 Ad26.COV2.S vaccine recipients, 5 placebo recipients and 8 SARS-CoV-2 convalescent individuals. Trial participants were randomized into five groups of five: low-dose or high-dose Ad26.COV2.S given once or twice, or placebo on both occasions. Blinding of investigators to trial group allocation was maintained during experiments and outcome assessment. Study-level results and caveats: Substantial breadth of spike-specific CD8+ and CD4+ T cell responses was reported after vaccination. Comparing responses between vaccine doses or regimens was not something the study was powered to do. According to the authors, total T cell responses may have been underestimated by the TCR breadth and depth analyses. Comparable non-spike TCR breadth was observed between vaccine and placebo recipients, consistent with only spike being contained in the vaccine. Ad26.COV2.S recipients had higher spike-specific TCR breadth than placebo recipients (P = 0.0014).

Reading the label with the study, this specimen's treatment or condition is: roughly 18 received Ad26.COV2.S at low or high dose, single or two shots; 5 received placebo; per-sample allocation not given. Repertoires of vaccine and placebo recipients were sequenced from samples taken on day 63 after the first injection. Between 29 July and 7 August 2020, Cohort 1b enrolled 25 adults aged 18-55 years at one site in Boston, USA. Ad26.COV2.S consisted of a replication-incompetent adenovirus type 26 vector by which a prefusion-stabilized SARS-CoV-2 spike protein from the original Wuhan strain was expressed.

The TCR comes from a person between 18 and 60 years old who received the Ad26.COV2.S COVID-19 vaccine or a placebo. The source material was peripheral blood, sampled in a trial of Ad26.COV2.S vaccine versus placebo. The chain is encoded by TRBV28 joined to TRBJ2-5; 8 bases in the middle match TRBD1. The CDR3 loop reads CASSQIRGQEETQYF. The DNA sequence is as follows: TGTGCCAGCAGCCAGATCAGGGGGCAGGAGGAGACCCAGTACTTC.